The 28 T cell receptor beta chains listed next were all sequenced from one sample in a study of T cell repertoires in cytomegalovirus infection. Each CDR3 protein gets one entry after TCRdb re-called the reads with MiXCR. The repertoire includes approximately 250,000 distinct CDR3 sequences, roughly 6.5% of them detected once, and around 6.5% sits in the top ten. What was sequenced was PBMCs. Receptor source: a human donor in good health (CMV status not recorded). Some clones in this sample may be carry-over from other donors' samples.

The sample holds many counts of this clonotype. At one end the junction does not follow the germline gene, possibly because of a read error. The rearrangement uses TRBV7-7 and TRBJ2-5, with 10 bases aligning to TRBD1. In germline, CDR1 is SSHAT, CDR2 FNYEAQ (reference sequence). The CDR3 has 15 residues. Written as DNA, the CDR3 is TGTGCTAGCAGCTTAGACAGGGGGCAAGGAGAGACCCAGTACTTC. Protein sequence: CASSLDRGQGETQYF.

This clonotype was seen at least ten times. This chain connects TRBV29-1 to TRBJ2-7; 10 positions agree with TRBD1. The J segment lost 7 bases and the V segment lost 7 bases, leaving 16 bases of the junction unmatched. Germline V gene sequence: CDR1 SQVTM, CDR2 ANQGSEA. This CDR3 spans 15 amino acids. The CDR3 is CSAMGQGLVSWEQYF. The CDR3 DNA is TGCAGCGCCATGGGACAGGGGTTGGTATCTTGGGAGCAGTACTTC.

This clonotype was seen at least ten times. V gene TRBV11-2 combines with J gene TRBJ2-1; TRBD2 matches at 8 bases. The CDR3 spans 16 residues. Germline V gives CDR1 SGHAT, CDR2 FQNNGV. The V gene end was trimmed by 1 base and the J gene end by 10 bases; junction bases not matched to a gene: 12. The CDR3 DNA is TGTGCCAGCAGCTTAGGGAGCCGGGGGGGCTTAGGAGAGCAGTTCTTC. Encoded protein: CASSLGSRGGLGEQFF.

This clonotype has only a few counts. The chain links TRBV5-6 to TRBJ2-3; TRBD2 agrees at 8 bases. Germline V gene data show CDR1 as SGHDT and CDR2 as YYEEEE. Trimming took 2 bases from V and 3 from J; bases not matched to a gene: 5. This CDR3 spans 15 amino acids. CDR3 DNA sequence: TGTGCCAGCAGCTTCTTTAGCGGGGTAACAGATACGCAGTATTTT. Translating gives CASSFFSGVTDTQYF.

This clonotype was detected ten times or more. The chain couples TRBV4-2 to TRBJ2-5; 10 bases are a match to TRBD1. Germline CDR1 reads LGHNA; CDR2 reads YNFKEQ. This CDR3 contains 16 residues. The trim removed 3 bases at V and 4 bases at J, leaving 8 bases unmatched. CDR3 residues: CASSQGTGTGAETQYF. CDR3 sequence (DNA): TGTGCCAGCAGCCAGGGTACCGGGACAGGGGCAGAGACCCAGTACTTC.

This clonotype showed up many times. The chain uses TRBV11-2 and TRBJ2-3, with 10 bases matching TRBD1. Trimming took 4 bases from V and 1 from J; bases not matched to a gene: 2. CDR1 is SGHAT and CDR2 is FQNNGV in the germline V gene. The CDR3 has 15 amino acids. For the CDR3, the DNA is TGTGCCAGCAGCTGGGGGACAGGGGGCACAGATACGCAGTATTTT. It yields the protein CASSWGTGGTDTQYF.

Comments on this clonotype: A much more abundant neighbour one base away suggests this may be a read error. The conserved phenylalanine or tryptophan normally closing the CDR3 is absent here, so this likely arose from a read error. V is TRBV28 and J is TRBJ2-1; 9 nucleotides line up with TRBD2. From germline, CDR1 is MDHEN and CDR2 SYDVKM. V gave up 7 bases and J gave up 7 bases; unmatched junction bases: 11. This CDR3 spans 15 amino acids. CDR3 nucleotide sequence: TGTGCCAGCAATTTTGCGGGGGGGCCGTGGAATGAGCAGTTCCTC. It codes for CASNFAGGPWNEQFL.

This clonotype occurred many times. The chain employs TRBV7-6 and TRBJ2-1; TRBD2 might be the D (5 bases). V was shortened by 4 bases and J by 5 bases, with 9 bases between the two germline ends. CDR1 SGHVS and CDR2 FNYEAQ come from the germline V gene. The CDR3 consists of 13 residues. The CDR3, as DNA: TGTGCCAGCAGCTCCGAGCGGCACAATGAGCAGTTCTTC. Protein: CASSSERHNEQFF.

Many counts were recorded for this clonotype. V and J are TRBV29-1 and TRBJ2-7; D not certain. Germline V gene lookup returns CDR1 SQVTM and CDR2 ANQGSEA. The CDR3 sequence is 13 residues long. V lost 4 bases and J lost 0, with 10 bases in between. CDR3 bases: TGCAGCGTTGGAGAATTTCGCTCCTACGAGCAGTACTTC. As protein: CSVGEFRSYEQYF.

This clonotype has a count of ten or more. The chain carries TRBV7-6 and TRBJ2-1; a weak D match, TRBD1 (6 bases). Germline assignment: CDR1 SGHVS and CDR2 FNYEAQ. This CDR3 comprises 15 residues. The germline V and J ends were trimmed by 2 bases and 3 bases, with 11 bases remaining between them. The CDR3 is CASSLTGTGYNEQFF. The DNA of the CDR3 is TGTGCCAGCAGCTTAACAGGGACGGGCTACAATGAGCAGTTCTTC.

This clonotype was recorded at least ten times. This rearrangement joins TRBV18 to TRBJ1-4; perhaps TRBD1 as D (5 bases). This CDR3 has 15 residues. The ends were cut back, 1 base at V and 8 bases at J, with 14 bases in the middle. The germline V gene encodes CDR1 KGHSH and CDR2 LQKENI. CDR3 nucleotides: TGTGCCAGCTCACCACTTGTGGGGCTAGGAGAAAAACTGTTTTTT. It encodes CASSPLVGLGEKLFF.

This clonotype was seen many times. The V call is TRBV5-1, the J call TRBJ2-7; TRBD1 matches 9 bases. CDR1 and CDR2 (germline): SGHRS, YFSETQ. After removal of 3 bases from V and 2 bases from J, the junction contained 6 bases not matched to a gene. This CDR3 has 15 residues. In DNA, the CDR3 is TGCGCCAGCAGCTGGGAGGACAGGGGACCCTACGAGCAGTACTTC. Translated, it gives CASSWEDRGPYEQYF.

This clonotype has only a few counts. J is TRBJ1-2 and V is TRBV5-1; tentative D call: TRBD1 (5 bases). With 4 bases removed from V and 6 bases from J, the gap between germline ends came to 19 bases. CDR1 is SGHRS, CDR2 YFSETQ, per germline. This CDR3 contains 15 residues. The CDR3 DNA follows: TGCGCCAGCAGCCGAGCTCCAGGGAGTGAGGATGGCTACACCTTC. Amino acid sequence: CASSRAPGSEDGYTF.

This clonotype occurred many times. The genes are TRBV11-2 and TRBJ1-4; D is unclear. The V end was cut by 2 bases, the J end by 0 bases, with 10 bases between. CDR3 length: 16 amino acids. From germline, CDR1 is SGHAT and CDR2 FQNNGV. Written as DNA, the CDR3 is TGTGCCAGCAGCTTACGTCCAGCGTCAACTAATGAAAAACTGTTTTTT. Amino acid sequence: CASSLRPASTNEKLFF.

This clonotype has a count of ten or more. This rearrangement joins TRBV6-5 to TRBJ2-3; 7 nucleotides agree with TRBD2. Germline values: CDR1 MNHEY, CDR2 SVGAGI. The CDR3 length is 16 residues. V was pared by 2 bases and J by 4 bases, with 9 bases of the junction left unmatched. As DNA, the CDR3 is TGTGCCAGCAGTTACGTGGGGCTAGCGGCCGCAGATACGCAGTATTTT. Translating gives CASSYVGLAAADTQYF.

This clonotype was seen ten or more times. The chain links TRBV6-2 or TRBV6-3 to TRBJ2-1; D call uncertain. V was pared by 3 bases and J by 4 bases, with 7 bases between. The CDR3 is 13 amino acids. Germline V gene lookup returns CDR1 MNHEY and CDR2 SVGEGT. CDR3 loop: CASSYGEYNEQFF. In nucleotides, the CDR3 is TGTGCCAGCAGTTATGGGGAATACAATGAGCAGTTCTTC.

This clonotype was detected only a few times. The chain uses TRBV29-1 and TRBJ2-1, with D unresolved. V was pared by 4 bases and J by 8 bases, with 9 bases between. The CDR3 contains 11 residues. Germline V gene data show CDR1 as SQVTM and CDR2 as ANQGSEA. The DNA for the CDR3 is TGCAGCGTTGGGATTGTGGATGAGCAGTTCTTC. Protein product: CSVGIVDEQFF.

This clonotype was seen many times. CDR3 region: CASSPLGAGHTEAFF. The CDR3 coding sequence is TGTGCCAGCAGCCCCCTCGGGGCAGGGCACACTGAAGCTTTCTTT. V gene TRBV7-2 combines with J gene TRBJ1-1, with D possibly matching TRBD1 (5 bases). The germline V and J ends were trimmed by 5 bases and 3 bases, with 16 bases remaining between them. CDR3 length equals 15 residues. CDR1 and CDR2 (germline): SGHTA, FQGNSA.

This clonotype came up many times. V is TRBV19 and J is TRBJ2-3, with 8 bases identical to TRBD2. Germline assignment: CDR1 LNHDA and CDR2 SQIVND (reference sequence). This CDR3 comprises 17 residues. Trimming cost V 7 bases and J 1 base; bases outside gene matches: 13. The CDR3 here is CASNNLGGDAGTDTQYF. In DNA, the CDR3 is TGTGCCAGTAATAACCTCGGGGGGGACGCGGGCACAGATACGCAGTATTTT.

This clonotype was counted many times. CDR3 bases: TGTGCCAGCATGGCCGGGGAGCTGTTTTTT. Translated: CASMAGELFF. The chain recombines TRBV2 with TRBJ2-2; no firm D call. The CDR3 is 10 residues long. Germline V CDR1 and CDR2: SNHLY, FYNNEI. Trimming cost V 7 bases and J 6 bases, with 3 bases left between them. Looking up the rest from reference TRBV2 and TRBJ2-2 gives the full variable domain: EPEVTQTPSHQVTQMGQEVILRCVPISNHLYFYWYRQILGQKVEFLVSFYNNEISEKSEIFDDQFSVERPDGSNFTLKIRSTKLEDSAMYFCASMAGELFFGEGSRLTVL.

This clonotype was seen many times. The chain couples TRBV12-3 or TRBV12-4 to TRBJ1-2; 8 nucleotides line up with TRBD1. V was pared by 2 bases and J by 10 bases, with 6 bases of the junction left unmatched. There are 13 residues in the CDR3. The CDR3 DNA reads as TGTGCCAGCAGTTTAAGGGCGGACAGGGACTACACCTTC. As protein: CASSLRADRDYTF.

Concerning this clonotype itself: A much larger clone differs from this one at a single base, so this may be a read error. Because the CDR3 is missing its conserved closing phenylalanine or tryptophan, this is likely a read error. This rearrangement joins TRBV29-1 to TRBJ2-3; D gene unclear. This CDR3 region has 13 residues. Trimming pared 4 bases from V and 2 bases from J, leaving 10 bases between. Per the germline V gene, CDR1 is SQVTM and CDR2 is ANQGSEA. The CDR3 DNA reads TGCAGCGTTGGTTCCCAAGACACAGATACGCAGTATCTT. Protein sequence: CSVGSQDTDTQYL.

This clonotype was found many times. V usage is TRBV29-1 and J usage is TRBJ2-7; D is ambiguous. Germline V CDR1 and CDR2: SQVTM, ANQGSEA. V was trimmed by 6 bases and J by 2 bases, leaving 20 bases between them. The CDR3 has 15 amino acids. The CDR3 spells CSVVKFRRVTYEQYF. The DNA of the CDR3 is TGCAGCGTCGTAAAATTTAGACGGGTCACCTACGAGCAGTACTTC.

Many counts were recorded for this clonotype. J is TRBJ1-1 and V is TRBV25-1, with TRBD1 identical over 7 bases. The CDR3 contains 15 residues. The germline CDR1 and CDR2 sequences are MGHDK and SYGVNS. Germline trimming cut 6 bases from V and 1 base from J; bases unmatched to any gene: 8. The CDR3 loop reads CASSRGNRANTEAFF. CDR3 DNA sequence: TGTGCCAGCAGCAGGGGGAACAGAGCGAACACTGAAGCTTTCTTT.

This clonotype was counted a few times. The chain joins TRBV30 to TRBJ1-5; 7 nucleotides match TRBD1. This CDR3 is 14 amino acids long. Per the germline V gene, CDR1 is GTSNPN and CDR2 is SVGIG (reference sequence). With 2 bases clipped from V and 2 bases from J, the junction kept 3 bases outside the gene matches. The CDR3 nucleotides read TGTGCCTGGAGTTCTACAGGGGGCAATCAGCCCCAGCATTTT. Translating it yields CAWSSTGGNQPQHF.

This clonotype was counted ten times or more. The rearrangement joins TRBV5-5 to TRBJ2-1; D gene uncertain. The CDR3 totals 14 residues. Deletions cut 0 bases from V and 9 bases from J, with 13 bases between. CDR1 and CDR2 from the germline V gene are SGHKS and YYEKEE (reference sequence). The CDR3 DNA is TGTGCCAGCAGCTTGGATCCTCATCCGGGTGAGCAGTTCTTC. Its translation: CASSLDPHPGEQFF. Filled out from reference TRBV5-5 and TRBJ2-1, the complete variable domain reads DAGVTQSPTHLIKTRGQQVTLRCSPISGHKSVSWYQQVLGQGPQFIFQYYEKEERGRGNFPDRFSARQFPNYSSELNVNALLLGDSALYLCASSLDPHPGEQFFGPGTRLTVL.

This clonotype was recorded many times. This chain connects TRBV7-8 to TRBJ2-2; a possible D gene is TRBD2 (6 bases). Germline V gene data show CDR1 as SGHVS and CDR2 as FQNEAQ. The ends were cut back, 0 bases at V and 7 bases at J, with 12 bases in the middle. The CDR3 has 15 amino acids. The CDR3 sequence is CASSLAGKEGGELFF. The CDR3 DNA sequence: TGTGCCAGCAGCTTAGCAGGGAAGGAGGGCGGGGAGCTGTTTTTT.

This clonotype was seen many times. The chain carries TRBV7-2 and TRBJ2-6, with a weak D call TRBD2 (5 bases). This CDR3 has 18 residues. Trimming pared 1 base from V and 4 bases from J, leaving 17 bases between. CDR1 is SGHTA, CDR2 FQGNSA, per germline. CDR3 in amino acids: CASSLEGFEGFGANVLTF. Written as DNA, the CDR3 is TGTGCCAGCAGCTTAGAAGGGTTCGAGGGATTCGGGGCCAACGTCCTGACTTTC.